The subject of this entry is one TCR beta chain. Its matching antigen is unknown. The source of the sample is a study of cytomegalovirus exposure and HLA in healthy donors. General study points: More than 150 TCR beta chains were listed as cytomegalovirus-associated. Reportedly, cytomegalovirus status was diagnosed with high sensitivity and specificity. CMV serostatus was the only immune exposure information that was available.

CDR1 is SGHTA and CDR2 is FQGNSA in the germline V gene. This CDR3 comprises 14 residues. Trimming took 4 bases from V and 5 from J; bases not matched to a gene: 7. PCR was performed using 60 Vbeta and 13 Jbeta primers. Sequencing was performed with immunoSEQ multiplex PCR; in TCRdb, only in-frame clones are kept and a portion is missing. The sample contains about 170,000 clones, more than 60% of which appear only once. The sequence derives from a female donor in good health and CMV-seronegative. J is TRBJ2-5 and V is TRBV7-2; the match to TRBD1 covers 7 bases. The sample taken for sequencing was PBMCs. The CDR3 DNA follows: TGTGCCAGCAGCTCCGGGACAGCCAGGGAGACCCAGTACTTC. This sequence encodes CASSSGTARETQYF.